Listed here are 31 T cell receptor beta chains from one sample, sequenced in a study of CD8+ T cells in alopecia areata. Treatment: oral pan-JAK inhibitor, 5-10 mg twice daily. The sequencing template was cDNA reverse transcribed from extracted RNA. Clones were sequenced by immunoSEQ multiplex PCR, and TCRdb holds only the in-frame ones, with some missing. In the table there are about 97,000 clones, 50% to 60% of which are singletons. This specimen consisted of CD8+ T cells sorted from blood, obtained around week 55, from a patient treated with tofacitinib. The source of these receptors is a human donor with alopecia areata.

A few counts support this clone. This chain uses TRBV2 with TRBJ1-2, with 8 bases aligning to TRBD1. The ends lost 11 bases at V and 0 bases at J; junction bases unmatched: 11. The CDR3 has 15 residues. Germline CDR1 and CDR2: SNHLY and FYNNEI. CDR3 in DNA: TGTGCCGGTCTAGACAGGGGAATGTCTAACTATGGCTACACCTTC. This sequence encodes CAGLDRGMSNYGYTF. Complete variable domain (other parts from reference TRBV2 and TRBJ1-2): EPEVTQTPSHQVTQMGQEVILRCVPISNHLYFYWYRQILGQKVEFLVSFYNNEISEKSEIFDDQFSVERPDGSNFTLKIRSTKLEDSAMYFCAGLDRGMSNYGYTFGSGTRLTVV.

The chain combines TRBV27 with TRBJ2-1; D is unclear. This CDR3 contains 15 residues. V shed 0 bases and J shed 8 bases, with 14 bases lying between them. Per the germline V gene, CDR1 is MNHEY and CDR2 is SMNVEV (reference sequence). Written as DNA, the CDR3 is TGTGCCAGCAGTTTATCTTGGTCCGACACGGATGAGCAGTTCTTC. Amino acid sequence: CASSLSWSDTDEQFF.

This clone showed up just a few times. The chain recombines TRBV5-1 with TRBJ2-3, with D uncertain. Trimming pared 0 bases from V and 0 bases from J, leaving 8 bases between. The CDR3 consists of 15 residues. Germline V gene data show CDR1 as SGHRS and CDR2 as YFSETQ. The CDR3 bases are TGCGCCAGCAGCTTGGAGGGCAGAAGCACAGATACGCAGTATTTT. Protein product: CASSLEGRSTDTQYF.

CDR3 amino acids: CASSLMGGKNNSPLHF. The CDR3 nucleotides read TGTGCCAGCAGCTTAATGGGGGGGAAGAATAATTCACCCCTCCACTTT. The chain has TRBV7-3 and TRBJ1-6; the D gene is possibly TRBD1 (5 bases). This CDR3 region has 16 residues. The germline gives CDR1 SGHTA, CDR2 FQGTGA. Trimming shortened V by 1 base and J by 5 bases, and 12 bases separated the two germline ends.

The chain links TRBV10-3 to TRBJ2-7; maybe TRBD2 (6 bases). Trimming pared 3 bases from V and 10 bases from J, leaving 13 bases between. Germline V lookup: CDR1 ENHRY, CDR2 SYGVKD. The CDR3 totals 12 residues. CDR3 protein: CAISDWQGGQYF. CDR3 DNA sequence: TGTGCCATCAGTGATTGGCAGGGAGGACAGTACTTC.

This clone was counted once. The genes are TRBV14 and TRBJ1-5; D ambiguous. Trimming removed 1 base at V and 4 bases at J, with 5 bases between. Germline CDR1 reads SGHDN; CDR2 reads FVKESK. The CDR3 length is 13 residues. As DNA, the CDR3 is TGTGCCAGCAGCCAAGGGTATAATCAGCCCCAGCATTTT. Residues: CASSQGYNQPQHF.

J is TRBJ1-2 and V is TRBV6-1, with TRBD1 identical over 7 bases. Germline V gives CDR1 MNHNS, CDR2 SASEGT. The CDR3 extends over 19 amino acids. Trimming took 4 bases from V and 0 from J; bases not matched to a gene: 17. The CDR3 DNA reads TGTGCCAGCAGTGTGACACCAGGACAGGTGGCCCTAGCTAACTATGGCTACACCTTC. Encoded protein: CASSVTPGQVALANYGYTF.

The genes are TRBV27 and TRBJ1-5; D is ambiguous. This CDR3 is 19 amino acids long. V was shortened by 2 bases and J by 1 base, with 21 bases between the two germline ends. In germline, CDR1 is MNHEY, CDR2 SMNVEV (reference sequence). This chain's CDR3 is CASSLHGPQPGESNQPQHF. The DNA of the CDR3 is TGTGCCAGCAGTTTACACGGCCCACAGCCCGGCGAGAGCAATCAGCCCCAGCATTTT.

This chain connects TRBV5-1 to TRBJ2-3; D is ambiguous. Trimming took off 5 bases at V and 2 bases at J, with 18 bases between the two ends. This CDR3 is built from 16 residues. From germline, CDR1 is SGHRS and CDR2 YFSETQ. CDR3: CASSSHRRGNTDTQYF. The DNA for the CDR3 is TGCGCCAGCAGTTCCCATAGGAGAGGTAACACAGATACGCAGTATTTT.

V gene TRBV14 combines with J gene TRBJ2-3; 9 nucleotides match TRBD1. The germline V gene has CDR1 SGHDN and CDR2 FVKESK. The CDR3 length is 14 residues. V dropped 5 bases and J dropped 6; count of bases not matched to a gene: 6. CDR3 nucleotides: TGTGCCAGCAGCTTGGGACAGGGACGGGATACGCAGTATTTT. As protein: CASSLGQGRDTQYF.

V and J are TRBV12-5 and TRBJ2-4, with TRBD2 identical over 13 bases. This CDR3 region has 15 residues. After removal of 4 bases from V and 8 bases from J, the junction contained 5 bases not matched to a gene. CDR1 is LGHNT and CDR2 is FRNRAP in the germline V gene. CDR3 region: CASGSGLAGLDIQYF. CDR3 nucleotide sequence: TGTGCTAGTGGTTCGGGACTAGCGGGGTTGGACATTCAGTACTTC. Full variable domain (remainder filled in from reference TRBV12-5 and TRBJ2-4): DARVTQTPRHKVTEMGQEVTMRCQPILGHNTVFWYRQTMMQGLELLAYFRNRAPLDDSGMPKDRFSAEMPDATLATLKIQPSEPRDSAVYFCASGSGLAGLDIQYFGAGTRLSVL.

V is TRBV29-1 and J is TRBJ2-7, with D uncertain. Germline V lookup: CDR1 SQVTM, CDR2 ANQGSEA. The V gene lost 0 bases and the J gene lost 2 bases, with 11 bases spanning the gap. The CDR3 is 14 residues long. The CDR3 here is CSVEDREKPYEQYF. CDR3 DNA: TGCAGCGTTGAAGACCGAGAGAAACCCTACGAGCAGTACTTC.

CDR3: CASSLGQSYGYTF. In DNA form, the CDR3 reads TGTGCCAGCAGCTTAGGACAGAGCTATGGCTACACCTTC. V gene TRBV7-9 combines with J gene TRBJ1-2; tentative D call: TRBD1 (5 bases). V was clipped by 1 base and J by 4 bases, with 7 bases between them. The CDR3 length is 13 residues. From germline, CDR1 is SEHNR and CDR2 FQNEAQ (reference sequence).

The chain uses TRBV6-5 and TRBJ2-2, with D perhaps matching TRBD2 (6 bases). The CDR3 is made up of 14 amino acids. CDR1 and CDR2 (germline): MNHEY, SVGAGI. Trimming pared 4 bases from V and 2 bases from J, leaving 8 bases between. CDR3 in amino acids: CASSSGTNTGELFF. The CDR3 coding sequence is TGTGCCAGCAGTTCCGGGACTAACACCGGGGAGCTGTTTTTT.

This clone has only one observation. V gene TRBV29-1 combines with J gene TRBJ2-3, with D perhaps TRBD2 (7 bases). The CDR3 extends over 14 amino acids. The germline V gene encodes CDR1 SQVTM and CDR2 ANQGSEA. V was cut by 5 bases and J by 5 bases, with 17 bases left in between. CDR3 sequence: CSVLVGGPGDTQYF. The DNA of the CDR3 is TGCAGCGTTTTGGTGGGGGGGCCAGGAGATACGCAGTATTTT.

The chain employs TRBV5-1 and TRBJ1-5, with TRBD1 matching 12 bases. Per the germline V gene, CDR1 is SGHRS and CDR2 is YFSETQ. J lost 7 bases, V lost 0 bases, and 5 bases had no gene match. This CDR3 region has 16 residues. The CDR3 region is CASSLVGQGAWQPQHF. The CDR3 DNA sequence: TGCGCCAGCAGCTTGGTGGGACAGGGGGCTTGGCAGCCCCAGCATTTT.

The chain uses TRBV7-9 and TRBJ1-1, with no clear D. The CDR3 is 15 residues long. Germline assignment: CDR1 SEHNR and CDR2 FQNEAQ (reference sequence). With 0 bases removed from V and 1 base from J, the gap between germline ends came to 9 bases. The CDR3 region has the DNA TGTGCCAGCAGCTTAGCGCCCCGCAAGAACACTGAAGCTTTCTTT. Translated, it gives CASSLAPRKNTEAFF.

The chain carries TRBV27 and TRBJ2-5; TRBD2 aligns across 8 bases. The V segment lost 4 bases and the J segment 5 bases; nucleotides outside the gene matches: 9. This CDR3 region has 15 residues. Germline values: CDR1 MNHEY, CDR2 SMNVEV (reference sequence). As DNA, the CDR3 is TGTGCCAGCAGTTCCTACGGGGGGGTCCAGGAGACCCAGTACTTC. Residues: CASSSYGGVQETQYF.

This clone occurred a few times. V gene TRBV27 combines with J gene TRBJ2-7; 10 bases map to TRBD1. J lost 6 bases, V lost 7 bases, and 6 bases had no gene match. This CDR3 comprises 13 residues. In germline, CDR1 is MNHEY, CDR2 SMNVEV (reference sequence). CDR3 sequence reads: CASNRQGAREQYF. CDR3 in DNA: TGTGCCAGCAACAGACAGGGGGCTCGCGAGCAGTACTTC.

The CDR3 here is CASSQEDRSSYNEQFF. The CDR3 DNA reads TGCGCCAGCAGCCAAGAGGACAGGAGCTCCTACAATGAGCAGTTCTTC. The chain is built from TRBV4-1 and TRBJ2-1; the match to TRBD1 covers 7 bases. V shed 0 bases and J 0 bases; nucleotides not matched to a gene: 2. This CDR3 is 16 amino acids long. Germline CDR1 reads MGHRA; CDR2 reads YSYEKL.

This clone was seen once. The same CDR3 can be traced to other DNA sequences in this sample. The V and J genes are TRBV30 and TRBJ1-5; D gene ambiguous. V was trimmed by 0 bases and J by 2 bases, leaving 8 bases between them. This CDR3 contains 14 residues. Germline CDR1 is GTSNPN and CDR2 is SVGIG (reference sequence). The CDR3 sequence is CAWSVGGGNQPQHF. The CDR3 nucleotides read TGTGCCTGGAGTGTGGGTGGGGGCAATCAGCCCCAGCATTTT.

This clone was recorded a few times. The chain combines TRBV29-1 with TRBJ2-3; either TRBD1 or TRBD2 may supply D (5 bases each). Per germline, CDR1 SQVTM and CDR2 ANQGSEA. V was shortened by 7 bases and J by 2 bases, with 28 bases between the two germline ends. The CDR3 sequence is 18 residues long. In DNA form, the CDR3 reads TGCAGCGCATCTCCCTACGGGACGGCGATTCTTTCCACAGATACGCAGTATTTT. Its protein is CSASPYGTAILSTDTQYF.

The chain joins TRBV25-1 to TRBJ2-1; D is unclear. The CDR3 loop spans 13 amino acids. V was trimmed by 0 bases and J by 6 bases, leaving 6 bases between them. Germline V gives CDR1 MGHDK, CDR2 SYGVNS. The CDR3 spells CASSEYVRNEQFF. The CDR3 DNA reads as TGTGCCAGCAGTGAATATGTACGCAATGAGCAGTTCTTC. The full variable domain, with the rest looked up from reference TRBV25-1 and TRBJ2-1, is EADIYQTPRYLVIGTGKKITLECSQTMGHDKMYWYQQDPGMELHLIHYSYGVNSTEKGDLSSESTVSRIRTEHFPLTLESARPSHTSQYLCASSEYVRNEQFFGPGTRLTVL.

This chain links TRBV10-3 with TRBJ2-7; TRBD2 agrees at 8 bases. V lost 5 bases to trimming and J lost 3 bases; unmatched junction nucleotides: 6. Germline-derived CDR1 and CDR2 are ENHRY and SYGVKD. The CDR3 extends over 14 amino acids. The CDR3 spells CAISYSGADYEQYF. CDR3 bases: TGTGCCATCAGTTATAGCGGGGCGGACTACGAGCAGTACTTC.

V is TRBV7-8 and J is TRBJ2-3, with a weak D call TRBD2 (6 bases). V was shortened by 5 bases and J by 3 bases, with 24 bases between the two germline ends. The V gene's germline CDR1 is SGHVS and CDR2 FQNEAQ. The CDR3 spans 18 residues. Here the CDR3 DNA reads TGTGCCAGCAGCCGTTTCTGGTCGGGAGACGGTGGTACAGATACGCAGTATTTT. This sequence encodes CASSRFWSGDGGTDTQYF.

This chain links TRBV9 with TRBJ2-6; the D gene is possibly TRBD2 (6 bases). The CDR3 consists of 16 residues. Germline V gene data show CDR1 as SGDLS and CDR2 as YYNGEE. Trimming stripped 3 bases from V and 4 bases from J, with 14 bases between. CDR3 loop: CASSADGGNGANVLTF. CDR3 coding DNA: TGTGCCAGCAGCGCCGACGGAGGGAACGGGGCCAACGTCCTGACTTTC.

V is TRBV27 and J is TRBJ1-5; D is uncertain. V was trimmed by 2 bases and J by 0 bases, leaving 11 bases between them. CDR1 and CDR2 (germline): MNHEY, SMNVEV (reference sequence). The CDR3 is 16 amino acids. The CDR3 DNA follows: TGTGCCAGCAGTTTAAGGGCAGGAATTAGCAATCAGCCCCAGCATTTT. This translates into CASSLRAGISNQPQHF.

The V and J genes are TRBV19 and TRBJ1-5; D call uncertain. V was clipped by 3 bases and J by 4 bases, with 7 bases between them. The CDR3 consists of 13 residues. The V gene's germline CDR1 is LNHDA and CDR2 SQIVND (reference sequence). DNA of the CDR3: TGTGCCAGTAGTATGGCCCAGAATCAGCCCCAGCATTTT. This codes for CASSMAQNQPQHF.

CDR3 loop: CASSRSETVDEKLFF. The CDR3 DNA sequence: TGCGCCAGCAGCCGGTCCGAAACGGTGGACGAAAAACTGTTTTTT. J is TRBJ1-4 and V is TRBV4-1; no reliable D call. The CDR3 is 15 residues long. The germline V gene has CDR1 MGHRA and CDR2 YSYEKL. Trimming pared 4 bases from V and 8 bases from J, leaving 17 bases between.

This clone was seen a handful of times. The chain is built from TRBV7-8 and TRBJ1-5; D perhaps matches TRBD1 (5 bases). Trimming removed 5 bases at V and 2 bases at J, with 10 bases between. The CDR3 is 14 amino acids. The V gene's germline CDR1 is SGHVS and CDR2 FQNEAQ. This CDR3 reads CASSLTEGNQPQHF. The CDR3 DNA sequence: TGTGCCAGCAGCCTGACAGAAGGCAATCAGCCCCAGCATTTT. Drawing the rest from reference TRBV7-8 and TRBJ1-5, the complete variable domain is GAGVSQSPRYKVAKRGQDVALRCDPISGHVSLFWYQQALGQGPEFLTYFQNEAQLDKSGLPSDRFFAERPEGSVSTLKIQRTQQEDSAVYLCASSLTEGNQPQHFGDGTRLSIL.

The rearrangement uses TRBV19 and TRBJ1-1, with D uncertain. This CDR3 comprises 15 residues. V shed 3 bases and J shed 1 base, with 12 bases lying between them. Germline loops: CDR1 LNHDA, CDR2 SQIVND (reference sequence). CDR3: CASSIPGSENTEAFF. The CDR3 DNA reads TGTGCCAGTAGTATCCCGGGATCTGAGAACACTGAAGCTTTCTTT.